The clone carrying this T cell receptor (beta chain) was seen once. Antigen specificity is unknown. The data were obtained in a study of cytomegalovirus exposure and HLA in healthy donors. Points from the study as a whole: According to a later analysis, most TCR beta chains associated with CMV appeared HLA-restricted. The HLA-A and HLA-B alleles of most subjects were reportedly predicted accurately from TCR beta sequences.

Trimming took 8 bases from V and 6 from J; bases not matched to a gene: 11. This CDR3 has 15 residues. Looked up from germline, CDR1 is MNHEY and CDR2 is SVGAGI. PCR was performed using 60 Vbeta and 13 Jbeta primers. The table came from immunoSEQ multiplex PCR; TCRdb's copy has only in-frame clones and leaves some out. The table has roughly 180,000 clones, 78% seen once. Sequenced sample: PBMCs. The chain is built from TRBV6-5 and TRBJ2-1, with 9 bases fitting TRBD2. The sequence came from a woman aged 25-40 years in good health and CMV-seropositive. The CDR3 DNA sequence: TGTGCCAGCGGTCGGGGGGGCGGGAGGGCCAATGAGCAGTTCTTC. This sequence encodes CASGRGGGRANEQFF.